This is a list of T cell receptor beta chains from one sample in a study of T cells in Graves' hyperthyroidism and ophthalmopathy. TCRdb reprocessed the multiplex PCR reads via MiXCR and lists one record per CDR3 protein. The sample lists more than 500,000 distinct CDR3 sequences, about 15% occurring once. Specimen: blood. These receptors came from a woman aged 25 to 45 with Graves' ophthalmopathy. CDR3s include the opening cysteine and the closing phenylalanine or tryptophan. A D gene is named only where the DNA matches it firmly. Size values are once, few and many counts, or a class for expanded clones, and some rows have none.

clone_size d_call j_call v_call cdr3_nt cdr3_aa
many . TRBJ1-1 TRBV20-1 TGCAGTGCTAGAGATGGGAGGCACCCAGCTTTCTTT CSARDGRHPAFF
many . TRBJ2-1 TRBV3-1 TGTGCCAGCAGCCAAGATGGCAGGTCTAGGTGGTTCTTC CASSQDGRSRWFF
. . TRBJ1-1 TRBV7-9 TGTGCCAGCAGCTTAGAAGGGTCTGAAGCTTTCTTT CASSLEGSEAFF
many . TRBJ2-5 TRBV28 TGTGCCAGCAGTTTCGTCGGTGGACGCCTCCAAGAGACCCAGTACTTC CASSFVGGRLQETQYF
few TRBD1 TRBJ1-5 TRBV29-1 TGCAGCGTTGCTATAATGGGACAGGGTTTGGGCAATCAGCCCCAGCATTTT CSVAIMGQGLGNQPQHF
many . TRBJ1-2 TRBV7-2 TGTGCCAGCAGCCAAGACTCGGGGCCAGGCTTCATTCGCTACACCTTC CASSQDSGPGFIRYTF
few TRBD2 TRBJ2-1 TRBV7-9 TGTGCCAGCAACTTAAGATTACAGGAAGTGGGACTAGCGGGAGCGGGGGAGCAGTTCTTC CASNLRLQEVGLAGAGEQFF
many TRBD1 TRBJ1-3 TRBV27 TGTGCCAGCAGTCCATGGACAGGTCTTGGAAACACCATATATTTT CASSPWTGLGNTIYF
few . TRBJ2-5 TRBV11-2 TGTGCCAGCAGCTTACCCGGTTTTTTGCAACAGTACTTC CASSLPGFLQQYF
. TRBD1 TRBJ2-7 TRBV19 TGTGCCAGCAGGAGGGGACAGGGTCAGGACGAGCAGTACTTC CASRRGQGQDEQYF
many . TRBJ2-1 TRBV20-1 TGCAGTGCTAGTGACCGGAATGAGCAGTTCTTC CSASDRNEQFF
many . TRBJ2-3 TRBV20-1 TGCAGTGCTCCCCCCGTGGACGAGGAGGCTAGCACAGATACGCAGTATTTT CSAPPVDEEASTDTQYF
many . TRBJ2-7 TRBV3-1 TGTGCTCGGAAGGGGAAAGATTGTGACGAGCAGTACTTC CARKGKDCDEQYF
many TRBD2 TRBJ2-3 TRBV20-1 TGCAGTGCTAGAGATCGGGAGGGTCTCAGCACAGATACGCAGTATTTT CSARDREGLSTDTQYF
. . TRBJ2-7 TRBV4-2 TGTGCCAGCAGCCGCTTTAACGAGCAGTACTTC CASSRFNEQYF